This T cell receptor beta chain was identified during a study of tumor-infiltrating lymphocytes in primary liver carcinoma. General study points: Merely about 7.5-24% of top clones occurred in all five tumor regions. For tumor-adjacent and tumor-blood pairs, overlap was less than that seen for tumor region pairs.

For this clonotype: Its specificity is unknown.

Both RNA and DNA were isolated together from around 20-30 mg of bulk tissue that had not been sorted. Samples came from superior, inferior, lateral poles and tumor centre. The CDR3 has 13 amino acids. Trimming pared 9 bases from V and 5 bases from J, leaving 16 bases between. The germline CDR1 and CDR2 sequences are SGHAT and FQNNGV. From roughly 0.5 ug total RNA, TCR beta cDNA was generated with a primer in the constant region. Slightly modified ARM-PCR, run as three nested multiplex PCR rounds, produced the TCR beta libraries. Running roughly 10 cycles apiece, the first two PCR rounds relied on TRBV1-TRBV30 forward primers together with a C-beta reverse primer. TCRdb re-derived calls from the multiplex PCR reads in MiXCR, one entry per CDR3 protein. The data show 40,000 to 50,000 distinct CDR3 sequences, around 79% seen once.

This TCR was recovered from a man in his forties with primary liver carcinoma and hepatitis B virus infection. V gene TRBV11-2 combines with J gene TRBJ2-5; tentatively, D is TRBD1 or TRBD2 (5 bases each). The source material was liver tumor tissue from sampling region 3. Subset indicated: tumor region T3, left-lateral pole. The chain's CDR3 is CASQRGPDETQYF. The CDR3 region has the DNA TGTGCCAGTCAGAGGGGACCTGACGAGACCCAGTACTTC.